This T cell receptor (beta chain) was obtained from a study of blood T cells in healthy people across ages. A sample-barcoded 5' primer and a J-beta primer mix were used in a second PCR of about 6 to 11 cycles. Each cDNA molecule was tagged by a template-switch adaptor that had 12 random nucleotides. TCRdb ran MiXCR on the 5' RACE reads and lists one entry per CDR3 protein. This repertoire shows roughly 680,000 distinct CDR3 sequences, roughly half found once; its top ten account for roughly 12%. General observations from the study: No one knew whether donors had CMV, which possibly confounded expanded clonotype changes.

The CDR3 has 13 residues. V lost 2 bases and J 4 bases, leaving 9 bases between the germline ends. From germline, CDR1 is KGHSH and CDR2 LQKENI. Concerning this clonotype itself: Its specificity is not known.

The chain couples TRBV18 to TRBJ2-7; no clear D gene. The clonotype originates from a woman of 80 years or more in good health. Specimen: blood. The CDR3 coding sequence is TGTGCCAGCTCACCAGTCTCGGAATACGAGCAGTACTTC. Translating gives CASSPVSEYEQYF.